The source of this T cell receptor beta chain is a study of OX40 agonist ivuxolimab in advanced cancers. Concerning the study at large: Ivuxolimab was a fully human IgG2 agonistic monoclonal antibody targeting the costimulatory receptor OX40 (CD134). Intravenous ivuxolimab was administered to patients every 2 weeks at six dose levels: 0.01, 0.1, 0.3, 1.5, 3 and 10 mg/kg. Of the approximately 50 dose-escalation patients, hepatocellular carcinoma was present in about 19, melanoma in roughly 15, renal cell carcinoma in 9 and head and neck cancer in 9. The dose-escalation cohort was about 83% male with a mean age of approximately 59 years, ranging from roughly 20 to 80. Patients were allowed to have had prior anti-PD-1, anti-PD-L1 or anti-CTLA-4 therapy, and around 40% of the dose-escalation patients had previously received checkpoint inhibitors. Partial responses occurred in three dose-escalation patients: two with cutaneous melanoma and one with hepatocellular carcinoma. The purpose of peripheral TCRbeta sequencing was to test whether ivuxolimab changed TCR sequence diversity and led to clonal T-cell expansion. The monotherapy dose-escalation portion (N ≈ 50 patients) of the phase I ivuxolimab trial is reported in the paper.

Genomic DNA was extracted from sorted cells for sequencing of the TCRbeta CDR3 region. TCRbeta CDR3 regions were sequenced using the immunoSEQ Assay. Not all clones reach the TCRdb copy of this immuneACCESS table, which keeps in-frame sequences only. Checked studies attribute under half of the gap to unresolved V genes and leave the rest unexplained. This sample holds some 46,000 clones; roughly 90% were observed only once. The top ten clonotypes cover over 9.5% of the sample. Concerning this clone: No cognate antigen has been identified for it. No base quality information exists; no much larger clone differs at one position.

CDR1 and CDR2 are drawn from the germline V gene (reference sequence): SEHNR, FQNEAQ. V gives up 5 bases and J gives up 2 bases, and the segment between their germline ends measures 21 bases. From its cysteine to its phenylalanine, the CDR3 spans 18 amino acids. Kept here is only the CDR3 DNA, which spans 54 bases and is read in frame from base 1. Patients with a history of autoimmune disease or receiving systemic immunosuppression were excluded from the trial. Peripheral blood for TCR sequencing was collected from all dose cohorts at baseline, on cycle 4 day 1, and on cycle 7 day 1. The samples were drawn from a first-in-human, open-label, multicenter phase I dose-escalation trial of ivuxolimab. Adults with locally advanced or metastatic melanoma, renal cell, hepatocellular, or head and neck squamous cell carcinoma were enrolled in the trial. Before TCR sequencing, CD4+ T cells and CD8+ T cells were sorted from peripheral blood as separate populations.

General conclusions and limits of the study: Low levels of normalized T-cell clonal expansion were also seen in some patients who did not respond. At doses of 0.1 to 3.0 mg/kg, clonal expansion of both CD4+ and CD8+ blood T cells was observed from baseline to week 6. Partial responders in the 0.1-3.0 mg/kg groups had among the lowest normalized peripheral clonal expansion, especially among CD8+ T cells. After ivuxolimab, more expanded clones were found on average in CD8+ T cells than in CD4+ T cells. Which antigens the clonally expanded peripheral T cells were specific for was not determined.

Rearrangement joined TRBV7-9 to TRBJ1-4; D gene: possibly TRBD1, on 5 matching bases. Sequencing was performed on CD4+ or CD8+ T cells sorted from blood, taken in a trial of the OX40 agonist ivuxolimab. The TCR sequence derives from an adult with an advanced solid tumor such as melanoma, head and neck, liver or kidney cancer. In nucleotides, the sequence is TGTGCCAGCAGCCCAACGGGGGACCGCAGCTGGACTAATGAAAAACTGTTTTTT. Translated, this is CASSPTGDRSWTNEKLFF.